Listed here are 3 T cell receptor beta chains from one sample, sequenced in a study of early stage breast cancer tumors. Method: immunoSEQ multiplex PCR; TCRdb's copy keeps in-frame clones and lacks some. This table holds about 50,000 clones, about 80% found once. The sequenced material came from blood. The receptor set was obtained from a person aged 25 to 39 with breast cancer.

This clone was seen a handful of times. The chain has TRBV7-2 and TRBJ2-7, with D uncertain. Trimming took off 4 bases at V and 1 base at J, with 11 bases between the two ends. The CDR3 covers 14 residues. Germline V gives CDR1 SGHTA, CDR2 FQGNSA. The CDR3 here is CASSSTTYSYEQYF. As DNA, the CDR3 is TGTGCCAGCAGCTCAACGACTTATTCCTACGAGCAGTACTTC.

This clone has just a few counts. This chain uses TRBV30 with TRBJ1-1; a weak D match, TRBD1 (6 bases). V lost 8 bases, J lost 1 base, and 17 bases lay in between. In germline, CDR1 is GTSNPN, CDR2 SVGIG (reference sequence). The CDR3 has 14 residues. Here the CDR3 DNA reads TGTGCCCAAACAGGGCCCCCTGCGAACACTGAAGCTTTCTTT. This codes for CAQTGPPANTEAFF.

The genes are TRBV7-7 and TRBJ2-3, with TRBD2 matching 12 bases. Germline assignment: CDR1 SSHAT and CDR2 FNYEAQ (reference sequence). The CDR3 totals 16 residues. V was clipped by 5 bases and J by 4 bases; unmatched bases: 7. The CDR3 sequence is CASSPTPSGRADTQYF. The CDR3 nucleotides read TGTGCCAGCAGCCCTACCCCTAGCGGGAGGGCAGATACGCAGTATTTT.